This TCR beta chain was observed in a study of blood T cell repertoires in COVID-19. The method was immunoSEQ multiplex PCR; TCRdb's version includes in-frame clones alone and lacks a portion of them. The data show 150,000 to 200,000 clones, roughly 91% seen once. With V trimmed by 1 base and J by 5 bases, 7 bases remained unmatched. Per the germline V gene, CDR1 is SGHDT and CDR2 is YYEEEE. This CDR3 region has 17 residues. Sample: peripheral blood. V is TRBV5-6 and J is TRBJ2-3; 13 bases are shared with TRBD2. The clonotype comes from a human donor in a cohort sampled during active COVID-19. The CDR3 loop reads CASSLYGLAGVLDTQYF. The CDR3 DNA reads TGTGCCAGCAGCTTGTACGGACTAGCGGGAGTCCTAGATACGCAGTATTTT.